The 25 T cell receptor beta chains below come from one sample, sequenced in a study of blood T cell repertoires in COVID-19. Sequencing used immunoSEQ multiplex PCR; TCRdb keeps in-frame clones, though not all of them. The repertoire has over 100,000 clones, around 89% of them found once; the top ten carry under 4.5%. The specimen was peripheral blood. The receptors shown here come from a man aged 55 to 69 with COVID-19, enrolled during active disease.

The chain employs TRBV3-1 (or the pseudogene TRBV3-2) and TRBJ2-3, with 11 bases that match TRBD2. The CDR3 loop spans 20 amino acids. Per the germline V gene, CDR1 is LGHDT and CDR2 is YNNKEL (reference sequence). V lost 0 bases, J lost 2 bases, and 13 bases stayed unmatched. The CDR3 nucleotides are TGTGCCAGCAGCCAAGACTTCGGAACCCCGGGACTAGCGGCCACAGATACGCAGTATTTT. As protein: CASSQDFGTPGLAATDTQYF.

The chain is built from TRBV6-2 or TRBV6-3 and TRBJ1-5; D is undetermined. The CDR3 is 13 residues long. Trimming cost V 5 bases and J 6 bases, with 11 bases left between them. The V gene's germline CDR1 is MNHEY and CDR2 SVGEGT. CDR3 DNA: TGTGCCAGCAGTGCGAACACGGGTCAGCCCCAGCATTTT. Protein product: CASSANTGQPQHF.

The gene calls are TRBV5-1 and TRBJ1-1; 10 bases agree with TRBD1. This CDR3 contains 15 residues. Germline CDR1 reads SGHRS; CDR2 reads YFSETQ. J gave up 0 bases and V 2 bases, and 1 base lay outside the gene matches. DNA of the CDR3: TGCGCCAGCAGCTTAGGGACAGGGGTGAACACTGAAGCTTTCTTT. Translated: CASSLGTGVNTEAFF.

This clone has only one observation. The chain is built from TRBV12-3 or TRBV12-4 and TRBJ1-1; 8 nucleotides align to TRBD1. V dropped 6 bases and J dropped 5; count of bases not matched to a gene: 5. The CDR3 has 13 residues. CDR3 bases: TGTGCCAGCAGATCCACAGGGGGAACTGAAGCTTTCTTT. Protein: CASRSTGGTEAFF.

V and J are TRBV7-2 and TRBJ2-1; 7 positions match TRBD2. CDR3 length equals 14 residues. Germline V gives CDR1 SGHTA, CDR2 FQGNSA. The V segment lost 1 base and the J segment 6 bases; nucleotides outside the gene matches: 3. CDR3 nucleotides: TGTGCCAGCAGCTTAGTTCGGACTAGCAATGAGCAGTTCTTC. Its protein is CASSLVRTSNEQFF.

CDR3 amino acids: CASSPGPTEAFF. CDR3 DNA: TGTGCCAGCTCACCAGGGCCCACTGAAGCTTTCTTT. V is TRBV18 and J is TRBJ1-1, with no clear D. With 2 bases removed from V and 4 bases from J, the gap between germline ends came to 5 bases. The germline gives CDR1 KGHSH, CDR2 LQKENI. The CDR3 sequence is 12 residues long.

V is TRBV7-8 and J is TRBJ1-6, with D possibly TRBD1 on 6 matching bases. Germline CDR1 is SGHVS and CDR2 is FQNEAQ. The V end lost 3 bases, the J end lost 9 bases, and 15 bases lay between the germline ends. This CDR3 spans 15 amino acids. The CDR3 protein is CASSFPGESGSPLHF. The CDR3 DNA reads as TGTGCCAGCAGCTTTCCAGGGGAGAGTGGTTCACCCCTCCACTTT.

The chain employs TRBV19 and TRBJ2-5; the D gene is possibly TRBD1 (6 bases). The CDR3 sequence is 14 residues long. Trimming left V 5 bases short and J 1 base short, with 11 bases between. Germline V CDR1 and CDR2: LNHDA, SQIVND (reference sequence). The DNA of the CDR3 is TGTGCCAGTAGTGTAAGACAGGTCCAAGAGACCCAGTACTTC. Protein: CASSVRQVQETQYF.

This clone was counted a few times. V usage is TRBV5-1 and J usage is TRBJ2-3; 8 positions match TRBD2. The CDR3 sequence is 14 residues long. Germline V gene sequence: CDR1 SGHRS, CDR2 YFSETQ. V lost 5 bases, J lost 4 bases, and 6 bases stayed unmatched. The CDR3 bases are TGCGCCAGCAGGATCAGCGGGAGCTCAGATACGCAGTATTTT. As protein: CASRISGSSDTQYF.

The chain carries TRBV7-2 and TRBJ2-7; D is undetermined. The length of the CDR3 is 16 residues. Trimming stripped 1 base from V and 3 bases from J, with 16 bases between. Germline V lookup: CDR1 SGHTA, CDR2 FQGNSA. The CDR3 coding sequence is TGTGCCAGCAGCTTAGACTCAGTTGGCAGGAACTACGAGCAGTACTTC. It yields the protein CASSLDSVGRNYEQYF.

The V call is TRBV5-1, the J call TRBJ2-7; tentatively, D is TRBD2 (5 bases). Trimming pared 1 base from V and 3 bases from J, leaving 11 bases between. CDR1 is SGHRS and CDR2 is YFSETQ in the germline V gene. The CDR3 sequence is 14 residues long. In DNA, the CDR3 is TGCGCCAGCAGCTTGAGGCTAGCCAACTACGAGCAGTACTTC. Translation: CASSLRLANYEQYF.

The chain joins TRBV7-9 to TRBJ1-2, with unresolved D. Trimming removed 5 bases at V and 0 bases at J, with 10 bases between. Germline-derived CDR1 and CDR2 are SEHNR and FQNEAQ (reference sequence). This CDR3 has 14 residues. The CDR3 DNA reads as TGTGCCAGCAGCCCCACAGCTACTAACTATGGCTACACCTTC. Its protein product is CASSPTATNYGYTF. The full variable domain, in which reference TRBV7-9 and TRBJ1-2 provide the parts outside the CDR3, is DTGVSQNPRHKITKRGQNVTFRCDPISEHNRLYWYRQTLGQGPEFLTYFQNEAQLEKSRLLSDRFSAERPKGSFSTLEIQRTEQGDSAMYLCASSPTATNYGYTFGSGTRLTVV.

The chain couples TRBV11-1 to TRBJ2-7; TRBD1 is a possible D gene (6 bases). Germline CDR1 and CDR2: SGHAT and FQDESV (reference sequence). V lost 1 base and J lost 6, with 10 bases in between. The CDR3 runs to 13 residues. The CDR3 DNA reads TGTGCCAGCAGCTTAGATCAAGGGGGCGAGCAGTACTTC. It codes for CASSLDQGGEQYF.

The CDR3 is CASSLEGGRANYGYTF. CDR3 sequence (DNA): TGTGCCAGCAGCTTAGAAGGCGGCAGGGCTAACTATGGCTACACCTTC. This chain joins TRBV7-8 and TRBJ1-2, with D maybe TRBD1 (5 bases). The V and J ends lost 1 base and 0 bases respectively, with 12 bases between them. The germline V gene has CDR1 SGHVS and CDR2 FQNEAQ. The CDR3 length is 16 residues.

The CDR3: CASSDPYGYTF. For the CDR3, the DNA is TGTGCCAGCAGTGACCCTTATGGCTACACCTTC. V usage is TRBV6-1 and J usage is TRBJ1-2; D is ambiguous. V was clipped by 3 bases and J by 5 bases, with 4 bases between them. Germline values: CDR1 MNHNS, CDR2 SASEGT. The CDR3 is 11 amino acids.

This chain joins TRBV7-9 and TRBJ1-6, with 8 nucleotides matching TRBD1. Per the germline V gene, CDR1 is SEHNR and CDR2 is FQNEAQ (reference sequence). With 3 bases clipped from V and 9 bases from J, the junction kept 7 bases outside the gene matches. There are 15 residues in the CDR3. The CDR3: CASSFGTGPGSPLHF. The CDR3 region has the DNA TGTGCCAGCAGCTTTGGGACAGGCCCAGGTTCACCCCTCCACTTT.

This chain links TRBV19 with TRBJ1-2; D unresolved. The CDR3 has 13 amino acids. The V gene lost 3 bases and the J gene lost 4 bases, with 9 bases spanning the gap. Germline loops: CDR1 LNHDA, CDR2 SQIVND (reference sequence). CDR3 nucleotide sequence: TGTGCCAGTAGTATGAAACCCGGCTATGGCTACACCTTC. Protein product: CASSMKPGYGYTF. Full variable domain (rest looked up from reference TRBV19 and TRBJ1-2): DGGITQSPKYLFRKEGQNVTLSCEQNLNHDAMYWYRQDPGQGLRLIYYSQIVNDFQKGDIAEGYSVSREKKESFPLTVTSAQKNPTAFYLCASSMKPGYGYTFGSGTRLTVV.

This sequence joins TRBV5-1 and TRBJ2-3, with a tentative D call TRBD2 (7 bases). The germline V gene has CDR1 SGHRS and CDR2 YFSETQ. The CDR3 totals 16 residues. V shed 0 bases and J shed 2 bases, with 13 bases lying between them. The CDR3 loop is CASSLGGRGHTDTQYF. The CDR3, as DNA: TGCGCCAGCAGCTTGGGAGGGCGGGGGCACACAGATACGCAGTATTTT.

The CDR3: CASSNPGGEHFETQYF. CDR3 nucleotides: TGTGCCAGTAGTAATCCAGGGGGCGAACATTTTGAGACCCAGTACTTC. The chain joins TRBV19 to TRBJ2-5; TRBD1 agrees at 8 bases. Germline V lookup: CDR1 LNHDA, CDR2 SQIVND (reference sequence). Trimming removed 4 bases from V and 5 bases from J; junction bases left unmatched: 12. The CDR3 is 16 amino acids. The entire variable domain, with the rest obtained from reference TRBV19 and TRBJ2-5, is as follows: DGGITQSPKYLFRKEGQNVTLSCEQNLNHDAMYWYRQDPGQGLRLIYYSQIVNDFQKGDIAEGYSVSREKKESFPLTVTSAQKNPTAFYLCASSNPGGEHFETQYFGPGTRLLVL.

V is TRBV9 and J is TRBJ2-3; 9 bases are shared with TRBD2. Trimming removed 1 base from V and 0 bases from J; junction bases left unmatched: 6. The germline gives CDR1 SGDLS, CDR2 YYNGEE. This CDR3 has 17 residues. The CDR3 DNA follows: TGTGCCAGCAGCGTAAGTCGACTAGCGGCTAGCACAGATACGCAGTATTTT. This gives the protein CASSVSRLAASTDTQYF.

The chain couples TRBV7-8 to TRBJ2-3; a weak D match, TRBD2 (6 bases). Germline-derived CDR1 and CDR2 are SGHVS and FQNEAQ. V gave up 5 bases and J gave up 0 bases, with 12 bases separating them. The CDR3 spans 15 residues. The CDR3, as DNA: TGTGCCAGCAGCCGACTACTAGCTAGCACAGATACGCAGTATTTT. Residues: CASSRLLASTDTQYF.

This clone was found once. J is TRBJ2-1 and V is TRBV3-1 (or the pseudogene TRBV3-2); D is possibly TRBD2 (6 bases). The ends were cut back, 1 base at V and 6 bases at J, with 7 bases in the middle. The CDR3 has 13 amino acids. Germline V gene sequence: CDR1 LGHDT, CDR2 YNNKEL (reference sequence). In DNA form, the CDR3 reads TGTGCCAGCAGCCAAGGACTAGTCAATGAGCAGTTCTTC. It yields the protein CASSQGLVNEQFF.

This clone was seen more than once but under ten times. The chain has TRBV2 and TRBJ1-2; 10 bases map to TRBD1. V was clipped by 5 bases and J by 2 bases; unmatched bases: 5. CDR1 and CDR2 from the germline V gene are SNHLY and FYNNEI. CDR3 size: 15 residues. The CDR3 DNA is TGTGCCAGCAGTAACGGACAGGGGGGGAACTATGGCTACACCTTC. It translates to CASSNGQGGNYGYTF.

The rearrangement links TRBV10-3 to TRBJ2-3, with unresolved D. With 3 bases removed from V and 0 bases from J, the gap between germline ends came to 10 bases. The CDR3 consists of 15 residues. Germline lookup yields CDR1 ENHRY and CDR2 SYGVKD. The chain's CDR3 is CAISDTQASTDTQYF. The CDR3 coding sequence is TGTGCCATCAGTGATACCCAGGCCAGCACAGATACGCAGTATTTT.

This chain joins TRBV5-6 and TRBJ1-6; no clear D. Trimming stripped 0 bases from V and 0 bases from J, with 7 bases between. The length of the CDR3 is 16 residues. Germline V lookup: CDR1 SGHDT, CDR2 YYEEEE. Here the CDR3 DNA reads TGTGCCAGCAGCTTGGGAGGGAGCTCCTATAATTCACCCCTCCACTTT. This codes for CASSLGGSSYNSPLHF. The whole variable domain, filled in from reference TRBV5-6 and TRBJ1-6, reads DAGVTQSPTHLIKTRGQQVTLRCSPKSGHDTVSWYQQALGQGPQFIFQYYEEEERQRGNFPDRFSGHQFPNYSSELNVNALLLGDSALYLCASSLGGSSYNSPLHFGNGTRLTVT.